What follows describes a single T cell receptor beta chain. Its antigen is unknown. One base away there is no much larger clone; base qualities are not given. Genomic DNA was isolated using the Qiagen DNeasy kit from unsorted PBMCs as well as from negatively selected CD4+ and CD8+ fractions. Using primers that anneal to V and J segments, immunoSEQ multiplex PCR amplified the TCR beta CDR3 regions. Amplification bias was minimized using a synthetic immune receptor repertoire, and residual bias was removed computationally after sequencing. As for the original processing: Custom Python scripts were used to quantify repertoire diversity as the Shannon entropy index. Unsorted, CD4+ and CD8+ repertoires were analyzed separately, except in combined analyses where CD4+ and CD8+ sequences were merged in silico. A clone was considered expanded if an increase in frequency of at least 2-fold after treatment relative to C1D1 was found, and a pseudocount of 0.5 was applied to clones undetected at baseline. Singleton clones were defined as clones with 0 or 1 copy at C1D1, and non-singleton clones were defined as clones with 2 or more copies. Clones expanded in unsorted samples were assigned a CD4+, CD8+ or unknown annotation through matching of protein sequences in sorted samples from the same patient. Diversity changes from C1D1 to C4D1 were tested in paired samples using Wilcoxon tests. TCRdb holds this immuneACCESS table with in-frame rearrangements only. Some clones are missing; in checked studies, unresolved V genes explain under half, and the rest has no known cause. V and J calls and clone size are as listed in that table; D and trimming were resolved from the DNA. For this sample the table gives approximately 98,000 clones, of which about 88% were detected only once. The top ten constitute around 20% of the sample.

This sample was included in a study of PD-1 blockade in classical Hodgkin lymphoma (dated by TCRdb to 2020 to 2022). For the wider study: Nivolumab dosing was 3 mg/kg intravenously every 2 weeks, continuing until either disease progression or unacceptable toxicity. The study used TCR beta sequencing and CyTOF to define a peripheral blood immune signature of response to PD-1 blockade in classical Hodgkin lymphoma.

General study outcomes and caveats: Lower diversity was seen in patients whose nivolumab began less than 1 year after ASCT, and these patients were left out of later analyses so that immune reconstitution would not confound the results. CD4+ but not CD8+ TCR diversity rose significantly by C4D1 (p=0.0027 vs p=0.16), most apparent in complete responders (p=0.02). Baseline diversity similar to that of newly diagnosed patients was observed in trial patients achieving complete response, whereas significantly lower diversity was observed in partial responders and progressors. The study covered only a single clinical trial cohort, and the causes of the repertoire differences, possibly disease activity or prior therapy, were still not defined. Baseline TCR diversity was reported to be lower in newly diagnosed patients than in healthy donors and to be lower still in relapsed/refractory patients.

Read against the paper, the sample's time point label means: cycle 2 day 1 (C2D1) of nivolumab. Every trial patient had relapsed following autologous stem cell transplantation, and prior brentuximab vedotin exposure was what differed among cohorts A, B and C. The trial cohort comprised around 60 patients with relapsed/refractory classical Hodgkin lymphoma whose best overall responses were complete response, partial response or progressive disease. Single-agent nivolumab was administered to trial patients in the multi-cohort phase II CheckMate 205 trial. Best overall response was determined by an independent review committee according to the 2007 International Working Group response criteria. Trial PBMCs were obtained immediately prior to nivolumab initiation (C1D1) and on therapy at cycle 2 day 1 and cycle 4 day 1. Peripheral blood was collected in 8 mL Vacutainer Cell Preparation Tubes, from which PBMCs were isolated by centrifugation and then cryopreserved.

The CDR3 measures 19 amino acids from cysteine to phenylalanine. Here the CDR3 DNA is all that survives: 57 bases in frame from base 1. CDR1 MNHEY and CDR2 SMNVEV were looked up in the germline V gene (reference sequence). V loses 6 bases, J loses 2 bases, and the germline ends lie 26 bases apart. The specimen comprised peripheral blood mononuclear cells (PBMCs), sampled before the second cycle of nivolumab. The receptor comes from a human donor with classical Hodgkin lymphoma. The chain is assembled from TRBV27 and TRBJ1-5; TRBD1 is a weak D gene call, 6 bases matching. CDR3 region: CASSSVAGLGGRGNQPQHF. In nucleotides, the sequence is TGTGCCAGCAGCTCCGTAGCCGGTTTAGGGGGTCGCGGCAATCAGCCCCAGCATTTT.